The 31 T cell receptor beta chains listed next were all sequenced from one sample in a study of early T cells in non-severe SARS-CoV-2 infection (dated by TCRdb to 2020 to 2022). Library preparation used 5' RACE. TCRdb lists the instrument as NextSeq 500. The public reads were quality trimmed at Q25 with fastp and then assembled into clones with MiXCR by TCRdb, keeping productive beta chains. Each entry is one CDR3 protein sequence, shown with its most common DNA and genes. In all, the sample holds around 64,000 distinct CDR3 sequences, and 12% of those were seen once. Jointly, the top ten make up more than 5.5% of the sample. Sequencing was carried out using whole blood. These receptors were taken from an adult who was a healthcare worker with PCR-confirmed SARS-CoV-2 infection or an uninfected control (not recorded which).

This clonotype was recorded at least ten times. V and J are TRBV25-1 and TRBJ2-7; TRBD2 matches 9 bases. V lost 4 bases to trimming and J lost 9 bases; unmatched junction nucleotides: 4. The CDR3 extends over 12 amino acids. In germline, CDR1 is MGHDK, CDR2 SYGVNS. The DNA for the CDR3 is TGTGCCAGCAGTGCCGTAGCGGGAGTGCAGTACTTC. This gives the protein CASSAVAGVQYF.

The sample holds many counts of this clonotype. The chain employs TRBV7-3 and TRBJ2-7, with D hard to call. The CDR3 has 13 amino acids. The V end lost 4 bases, the J end lost 0 bases, and 7 bases lay between the germline ends. Germline V gene data show CDR1 as SGHTA and CDR2 as FQGTGA. The CDR3 DNA reads as TGTGCCAGCAGCTCCGGTAGCTCCTACGAGCAGTACTTC. It yields the protein CASSSGSSYEQYF. The variable domain in full, with the rest retrieved from reference TRBV7-3 and TRBJ2-7, is GAGVSQTPSNKVTEKGKYVELRCDPISGHTALYWYRQSLGQGPEFLIYFQGTGAADDSGLPNDRFFAVRPEGSVSTLKIQRTERGDSAVYLCASSSGSSYEQYFGPGTRLTVT.

CDR3 nucleotide sequence: TGCAGTGCTGGTTCACTAGCGGTCTCCTACAATGAGCAGTTCTTC. Residues: CSAGSLAVSYNEQFF. The V gene is TRBV20-1, the J gene TRBJ2-1; 8 bases align to TRBD2. The CDR3 runs to 15 residues. Germline assignment: CDR1 DFQATT and CDR2 SNEGSKA (reference sequence). Trimming removed 5 bases from V and 0 bases from J; junction bases left unmatched: 6.

This clonotype was observed many times. This chain connects TRBV9 to TRBJ2-1; weak D call: TRBD2 (5 bases). Germline V gene lookup returns CDR1 SGDLS and CDR2 YYNGEE. The CDR3 length is 15 residues. V was trimmed by 0 bases and J by 3 bases, leaving 10 bases between them. The CDR3 is CASSVADFSYNEQFF. CDR3 coding DNA: TGTGCCAGCAGCGTAGCGGACTTTAGCTACAATGAGCAGTTCTTC.

This clonotype has at least ten counts. V is TRBV4-1 and J is TRBJ1-3; the D is unclear. The CDR3 runs to 16 residues. The germline V and J ends were trimmed by 1 base and 2 bases, with 12 bases remaining between them. In germline, CDR1 is MGHRA, CDR2 YSYEKL. In DNA, the CDR3 is TGCGCCAGCAGCCAAGGGGAGGGATTCACTGGAAACACCATATATTTT. Protein: CASSQGEGFTGNTIYF.

This clonotype was detected only a few times. The V and J genes are TRBV20-1 and TRBJ2-7, with D possibly called TRBD1 or TRBD2 (5 bases each). Germline-derived CDR1 and CDR2 are DFQATT and SNEGSKA (reference sequence). The CDR3 extends over 12 amino acids. The V end was cut by 4 bases, the J end by 4 bases, with 11 bases between. CDR3 sequence (DNA): TGCAGTGCTATGGGACGGGGATACGAGCAGTACTTC. Its translation is CSAMGRGYEQYF.

The chain has TRBV19 and TRBJ2-4; tentative D call: TRBD1 (6 bases). In germline, CDR1 is LNHDA, CDR2 SQIVND (reference sequence). This CDR3 comprises 17 residues. The V end was cut by 7 bases, the J end by 1 base, with 20 bases between. The CDR3 here is CASTQGTGPGAKNIQYF. The CDR3 nucleotides read TGTGCCAGTACCCAGGGGACGGGGCCTGGGGCCAAAAACATTCAGTACTTC.

This sequence joins TRBV9 and TRBJ2-3; TRBD1 agrees at 8 bases. CDR1 and CDR2 from the germline V gene are SGDLS and YYNGEE. The CDR3 has 15 amino acids. V lost 1 base to trimming and J lost 2 bases; unmatched junction nucleotides: 3. CDR3 region: CASSVLDRATDTQYF. CDR3 nucleotides: TGTGCCAGCAGCGTATTGGACAGGGCCACAGATACGCAGTATTTT.

The rearrangement joins TRBV6-2 or TRBV6-3 to TRBJ2-7; D is uncertain. V dropped 7 bases and J dropped 3 bases, with 22 bases sitting between them. Germline V gives CDR1 MNHEY, CDR2 SVGEGT. CDR3 size: 16 residues. The CDR3 protein is CASTIFPISGVYEQYF. The CDR3 DNA reads as TGTGCCAGCACCATTTTCCCTATAAGTGGGGTCTACGAGCAGTACTTC.

The genes are TRBV20-1 and TRBJ2-5; D gene unclear. CDR3 length: 12 amino acids. Germline V CDR1 and CDR2: DFQATT, SNEGSKA (reference sequence). V was trimmed by 3 bases and J by 2 bases, leaving 7 bases between them. CDR3 DNA sequence: TGCAGTGCTAGGTATCAGCAAGAGACCCAGTACTTC. It encodes CSARYQQETQYF.

This clonotype was counted ten times or more. The chain recombines TRBV19 with TRBJ1-1; D unresolved. V was pared by 5 bases and J by 2 bases, with 12 bases between. The germline gives CDR1 LNHDA, CDR2 SQIVND (reference sequence). This CDR3 is 14 amino acids long. CDR3 nucleotide sequence: TGTGCCAGTAGTCGCCCGACGGTTAACACTGAAGCTTTCTTT. This sequence encodes CASSRPTVNTEAFF.

This clonotype turned up a few times. The rearrangement joins TRBV20-1 to TRBJ2-3; D gene ambiguous. The V end lost 3 bases, the J end lost 4 bases, and 14 bases lay between the germline ends. The germline CDR1 and CDR2 sequences are DFQATT and SNEGSKA (reference sequence). CDR3 size: 14 residues. The CDR3 spells CSARASNGADTQYF. CDR3 coding DNA: TGCAGTGCTAGGGCCTCCAACGGCGCAGATACGCAGTATTTT.

This clonotype has more than one count but fewer than ten. This rearrangement joins TRBV11-3 to TRBJ2-7; D gene unclear. Trimming took 5 bases from V and 1 from J, leaving 9 bases between them. From germline, CDR1 is SGHNT and CDR2 YENEEA. The CDR3 extends over 13 amino acids. Here the CDR3 DNA reads TGTGCCAGCAGCCCCAGGAATTCCTACGAGCAGTACTTC. Translated: CASSPRNSYEQYF.

This sequence joins TRBV5-1 and TRBJ2-5; D remains ambiguous. Germline lookup yields CDR1 SGHRS and CDR2 YFSETQ. This CDR3 is built from 12 residues. Trimming took off 0 bases at V and 5 bases at J, with 5 bases between the two ends. CDR3 coding DNA: TGCGCCAGCAGCTTGGCCAGCGAGACCCAGTACTTC. Protein: CASSLASETQYF.

This clonotype appeared a few times. The genes are TRBV11-2 and TRBJ2-2, with D unclear. This CDR3 comprises 15 residues. CDR1 and CDR2 (germline): SGHAT, FQNNGV. V dropped 6 bases and J dropped 6 bases, with 17 bases sitting between them. The CDR3 DNA sequence: TGTGCCAGCAGATCTTACACGGCACGGGCCGGGGAGCTGTTTTTT. Translated: CASRSYTARAGELFF.

This clonotype was found many times. The gene calls are TRBV10-3 and TRBJ2-7, with TRBD2 as a possible D gene (5 bases). Germline CDR1 and CDR2: ENHRY and SYGVKD. This CDR3 comprises 13 residues. V was clipped by 10 bases and J by 2 bases, with 15 bases between them. The CDR3 reads CATQLDLTYEQYF. The CDR3 bases are TGTGCCACCCAACTAGATCTGACCTACGAGCAGTACTTC.

V and J are TRBV29-1 and TRBJ2-5; TRBD1 is a possible D gene (6 bases). CDR1 is SQVTM and CDR2 is ANQGSEA in the germline V gene. V lost 6 bases to trimming and J lost 4 bases, with 18 bases between them. This CDR3 region has 14 residues. The CDR3 nucleotides read TGCAGCGTACTGCGCAGGGGTCAAGGAGAGACCCAGTACTTC. Translating gives CSVLRRGQGETQYF.

This clonotype was detected ten times or more. The gene calls are TRBV12-3 or TRBV12-4 and TRBJ2-1; 7 bases align to TRBD1. V trimming: 1 base; J trimming: 4 bases; junction bases outside the gene matches: 10. The CDR3 totals 17 residues. The CDR3 region is CASSLVGGRVGYNEQFF. In nucleotides, the CDR3 is TGTGCCAGCAGTTTAGTAGGGGGCAGGGTTGGATACAATGAGCAGTTCTTC.

This clonotype was observed a handful of times. V and J are TRBV11-2 and TRBJ2-7; possibly TRBD2 for D (5 bases). The CDR3 spans 14 residues. Trimming cost V 4 bases and J 7 bases, with 17 bases left between them. The V gene's germline CDR1 is SGHAT and CDR2 FQNNGV. As DNA, the CDR3 is TGTGCCAGCAGCTACGAAGCGGACCGACGGGAGCAGTACTTC. Amino acid sequence: CASSYEADRREQYF.

This clonotype showed up many times. The V call is TRBV11-2, the J call TRBJ1-5; D remains ambiguous. This CDR3 is built from 15 residues. Trimming took 3 bases from V and 3 from J, leaving 12 bases between them. CDR1 SGHAT and CDR2 FQNNGV come from the germline V gene. The CDR3 sequence is CASSFGETANQPQHF. Here the CDR3 DNA reads TGTGCCAGCAGCTTCGGTGAGACGGCCAATCAGCCCCAGCATTTT.

This clonotype occurred a few times. The chain links TRBV7-6 to TRBJ2-2; no clear D gene. From germline, CDR1 is SGHVS and CDR2 FNYEAQ. CDR3 length equals 14 residues. V gave up 5 bases and J gave up 6 bases, with 13 bases separating them. CDR3 coding DNA: TGTGCCAGCAGCCAAATAGAGACTCCCGGGGAGCTGTTTTTT. Its protein product is CASSQIETPGELFF. Complete variable domain (other parts from reference TRBV7-6 and TRBJ2-2): GAGVSQSPRYKVTKRGQDVALRCDPISGHVSLYWYRQALGQGPEFLTYFNYEAQQDKSGLPNDRFSAERPEGSISTLTIQRTEQRDSAMYRCASSQIETPGELFFGEGSRLTVL.

Only a few counts were recorded for this clonotype. The CDR3 region is CASSLEAVYEQYF. CDR3 DNA sequence: TGCGCCAGCAGCTTGGAGGCGGTCTACGAGCAGTACTTC. The chain uses TRBV5-1 and TRBJ2-7, with no clear D. V was clipped by 0 bases and J by 3 bases, with 7 bases between them. CDR1 is SGHRS and CDR2 is YFSETQ in the germline V gene. This CDR3 spans 13 amino acids.

This clonotype was seen ten or more times. This chain joins TRBV5-4 and TRBJ1-1, with 10 bases lining up with TRBD1. The V gene end was trimmed by 4 bases and the J gene end by 4 bases; junction bases not matched to a gene: 4. The germline V gene encodes CDR1 SGHNT and CDR2 YYREEE (reference sequence). There are 14 residues in the CDR3. The CDR3 DNA sequence: TGTGCCAGCAGCCGGGACAGGGGCAGCACTGAAGCTTTCTTT. This codes for CASSRDRGSTEAFF.

This clonotype was counted between two and nine times. The rearrangement links TRBV30 to TRBJ1-4; D ambiguous. Per the germline V gene, CDR1 is GTSNPN and CDR2 is SVGIG (reference sequence). V lost 0 bases and J lost 0, with 8 bases in between. There are 15 residues in the CDR3. CDR3 bases: TGTGCCTGGAGTGTAATCCCAACAACTAATGAAAAACTGTTTTTT. It codes for CAWSVIPTTNEKLFF.

This clonotype was detected many times. The rearrangement links TRBV9 to TRBJ2-7; 7 bases line up with TRBD2. The length of the CDR3 is 16 residues. Germline CDR1 and CDR2: SGDLS and YYNGEE. J lost 4 bases, V lost 3 bases, and 13 bases had no gene match. This chain's CDR3 is CASSEGGAGPEYEQYF. CDR3 bases: TGTGCCAGCAGCGAGGGAGGAGCGGGGCCCGAGTACGAGCAGTACTTC.

This clonotype is medium-sized by share. The chain combines TRBV12-3 or TRBV12-4 with TRBJ2-3; D is uncertain. The ends were cut back, 6 bases at V and 0 bases at J, with 4 bases in the middle. The CDR3 runs to 12 residues. In DNA form, the CDR3 reads TGTGCCAGCAGCCCCAGCACAGATACGCAGTATTTT. This codes for CASSPSTDTQYF.

This clonotype was counted only a few times. V is TRBV6-1 and J is TRBJ2-3; TRBD2 matches at 8 bases. The V gene's germline CDR1 is MNHNS and CDR2 SASEGT. CDR3 size: 15 residues. The ends lost 7 bases at V and 0 bases at J; junction bases unmatched: 6. CDR3 sequence reads: CASTASGSSTDTQYF. The CDR3, as DNA: TGTGCCAGCACCGCTAGCGGGTCTAGCACAGATACGCAGTATTTT.

V usage is TRBV18 and J usage is TRBJ2-5; D is uncertain. The CDR3 covers 13 residues. Trimming removed 3 bases at V and 0 bases at J, with 5 bases between. Germline values: CDR1 KGHSH, CDR2 LQKENI. The DNA of the CDR3 is TGTGCCAGCTCACCCTCGTACCAAGAGACCCAGTACTTC. As protein: CASSPSYQETQYF. The full variable domain, with the rest looked up from reference TRBV18 and TRBJ2-5, is NAGVMQNPRHLVRRRGQEARLRCSPMKGHSHVYWYRQLPEEGLKFMVYLQKENIIDESGMPKERFSAEFPKEGPSILRIQQVVRGDSAAYFCASSPSYQETQYFGPGTRLLVL.

V and J are TRBV5-1 and TRBJ2-3, with a weak D call TRBD2 (6 bases). Germline V gene data show CDR1 as SGHRS and CDR2 as YFSETQ. This CDR3 is built from 15 residues. The V gene lost 0 bases and the J gene lost 2 bases, with 10 bases spanning the gap. Here the CDR3 DNA reads TGCGCCAGCAGCTTGGACGGAGGGTACACAGATACGCAGTATTTT. Its translation is CASSLDGGYTDTQYF. Complete variable domain (other parts from reference TRBV5-1 and TRBJ2-3): KAGVTQTPRYLIKTRGQQVTLSCSPISGHRSVSWYQQTPGQGLQFLFEYFSETQRNKGNFPGRFSGRQFSNSRSEMNVSTLELGDSALYLCASSLDGGYTDTQYFGPGTRLTVL.

This clonotype occurred a few times. A read error may account for a junction end that differs from germline. The chain carries TRBV7-8 and TRBJ2-7; D ambiguous. The CDR3 sequence is 13 residues long. CDR1 and CDR2 (germline): SGHVS, FQNEAQ. The CDR3 protein is CVSSLDQIYEQYF. The CDR3, as DNA: TGTGTCAGCAGCTTAGACCAGATCTACGAGCAGTACTTC. The full variable domain, in which reference TRBV7-8 and TRBJ2-7 provide the parts outside the CDR3, is GAGVSQSPRYKVAKRGQDVALRCDPISGHVSLFWYQQALGQGPEFLTYFQNEAQLDKSGLPSDRFFAERPEGSVSTLKIQRTQQEDSAVYLCVSSLDQIYEQYFGPGTRLTVT.

At least ten counts were recorded for this clonotype. The chain is built from TRBV12-3 or TRBV12-4 and TRBJ2-2; TRBD2 matches at 7 bases. With V trimmed by 4 bases and J by 9 bases, 8 bases remained unmatched. This CDR3 has 14 residues. The CDR3 bases are TGTGCCAGCAGTTGGGGGACTACAGGCAGGGAGCTGTTTTTT. This gives the protein CASSWGTTGRELFF.